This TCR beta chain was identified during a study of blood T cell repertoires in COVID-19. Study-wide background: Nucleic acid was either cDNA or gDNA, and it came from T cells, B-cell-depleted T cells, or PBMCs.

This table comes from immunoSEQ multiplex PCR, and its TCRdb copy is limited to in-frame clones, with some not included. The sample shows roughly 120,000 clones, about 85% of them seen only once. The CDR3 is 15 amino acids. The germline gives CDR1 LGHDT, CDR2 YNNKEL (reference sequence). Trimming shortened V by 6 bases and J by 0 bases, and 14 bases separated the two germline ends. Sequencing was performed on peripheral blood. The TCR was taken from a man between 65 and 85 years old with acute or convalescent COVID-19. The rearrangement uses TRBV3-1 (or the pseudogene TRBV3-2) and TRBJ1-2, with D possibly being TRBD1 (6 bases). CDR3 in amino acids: CASSLRGEANYGYTF. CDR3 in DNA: TGTGCCAGCAGTCTCAGGGGCGAGGCTAACTATGGCTACACCTTC.